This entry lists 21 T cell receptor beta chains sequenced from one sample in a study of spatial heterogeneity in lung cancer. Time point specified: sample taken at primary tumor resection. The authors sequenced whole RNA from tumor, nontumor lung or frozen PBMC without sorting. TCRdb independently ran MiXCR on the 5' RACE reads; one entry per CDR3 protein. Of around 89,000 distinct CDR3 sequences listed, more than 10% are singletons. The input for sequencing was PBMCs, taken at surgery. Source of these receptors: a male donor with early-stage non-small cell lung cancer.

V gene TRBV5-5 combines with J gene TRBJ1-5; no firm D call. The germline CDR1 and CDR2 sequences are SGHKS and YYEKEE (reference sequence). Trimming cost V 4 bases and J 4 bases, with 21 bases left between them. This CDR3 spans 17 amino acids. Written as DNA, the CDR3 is TGTGCCAGCAGCGGGCGTGTTTTTGGGTCCAGTAATCAGCCCCAGCATTTT. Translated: CASSGRVFGSSNQPQHF.

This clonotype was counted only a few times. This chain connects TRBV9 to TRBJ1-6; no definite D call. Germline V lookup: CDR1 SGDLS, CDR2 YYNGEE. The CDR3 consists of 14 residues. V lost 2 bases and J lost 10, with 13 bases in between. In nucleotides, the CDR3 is TGTGCCAGCAGCGTGTCCTCGTCCGGGTCACCCCTCCACTTT. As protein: CASSVSSSGSPLHF.

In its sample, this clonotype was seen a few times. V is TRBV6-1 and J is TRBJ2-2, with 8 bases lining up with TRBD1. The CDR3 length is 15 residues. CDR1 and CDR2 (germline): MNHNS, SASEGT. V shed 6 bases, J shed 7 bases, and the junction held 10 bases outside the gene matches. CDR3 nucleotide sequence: TGTGCCAGCAGGGATATGGACAGGGTTCACGGGGAGCTGTTTTTT. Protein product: CASRDMDRVHGELFF.

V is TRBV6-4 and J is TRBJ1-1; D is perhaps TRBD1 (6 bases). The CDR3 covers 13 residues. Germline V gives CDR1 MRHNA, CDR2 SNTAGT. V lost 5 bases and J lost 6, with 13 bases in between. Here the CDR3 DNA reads TGTGCCAGCAGTTTATCCAGGGGTTCTGAAGCTTTCTTT. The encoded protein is CASSLSRGSEAFF.

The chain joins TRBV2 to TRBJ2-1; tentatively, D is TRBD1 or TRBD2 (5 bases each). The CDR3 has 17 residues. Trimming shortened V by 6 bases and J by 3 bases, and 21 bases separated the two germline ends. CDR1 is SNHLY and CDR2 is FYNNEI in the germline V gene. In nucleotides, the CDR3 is TGTGCCAGCAGCCCCCTCTTGGGGCTAGCACTCTACAATGAGCAGTTCTTC. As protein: CASSPLLGLALYNEQFF.

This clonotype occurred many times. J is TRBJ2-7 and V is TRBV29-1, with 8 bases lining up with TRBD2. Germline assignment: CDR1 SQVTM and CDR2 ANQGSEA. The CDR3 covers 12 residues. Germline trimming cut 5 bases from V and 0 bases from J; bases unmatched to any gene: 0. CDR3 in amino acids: CSVSGGSYEQYF. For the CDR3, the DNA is TGCAGCGTTAGCGGGGGCTCCTACGAGCAGTACTTC.

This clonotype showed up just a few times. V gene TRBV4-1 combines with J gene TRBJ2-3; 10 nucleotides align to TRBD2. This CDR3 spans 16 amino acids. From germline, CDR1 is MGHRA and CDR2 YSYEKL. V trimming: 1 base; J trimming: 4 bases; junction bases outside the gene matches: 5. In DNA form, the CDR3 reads TGCGCCAGCAGCCAAGGAGCGGGGGGGGCGGCAGATACGCAGTATTTT. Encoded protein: CASSQGAGGAADTQYF.

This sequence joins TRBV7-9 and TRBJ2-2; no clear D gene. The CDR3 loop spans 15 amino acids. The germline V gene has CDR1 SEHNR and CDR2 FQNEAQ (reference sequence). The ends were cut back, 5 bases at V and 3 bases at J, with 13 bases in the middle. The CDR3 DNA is TGTGCCAGCAGCCGTCAGCCCGTTGACACCGGGGAGCTGTTTTTT. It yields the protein CASSRQPVDTGELFF. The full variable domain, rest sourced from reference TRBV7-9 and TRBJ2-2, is DTGVSQNPRHKITKRGQNVTFRCDPISEHNRLYWYRQTLGQGPEFLTYFQNEAQLEKSRLLSDRFSAERPKGSFSTLEIQRTEQGDSAMYLCASSRQPVDTGELFFGEGSRLTVL.

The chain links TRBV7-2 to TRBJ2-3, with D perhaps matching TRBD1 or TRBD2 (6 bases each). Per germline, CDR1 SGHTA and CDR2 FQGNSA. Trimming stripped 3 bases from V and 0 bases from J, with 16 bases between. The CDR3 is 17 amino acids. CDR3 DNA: TGTGCCAGCAGCTTCCCTTCGGGGGCAGCTAGCACAGATACGCAGTATTTT. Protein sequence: CASSFPSGAASTDTQYF.

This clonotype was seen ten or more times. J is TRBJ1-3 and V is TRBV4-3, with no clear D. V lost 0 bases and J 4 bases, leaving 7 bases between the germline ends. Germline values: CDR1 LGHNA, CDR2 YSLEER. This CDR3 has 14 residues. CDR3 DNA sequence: TGCGCCAGCAGCCAAGATGACATCGGAAACACCATATATTTT. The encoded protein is CASSQDDIGNTIYF.

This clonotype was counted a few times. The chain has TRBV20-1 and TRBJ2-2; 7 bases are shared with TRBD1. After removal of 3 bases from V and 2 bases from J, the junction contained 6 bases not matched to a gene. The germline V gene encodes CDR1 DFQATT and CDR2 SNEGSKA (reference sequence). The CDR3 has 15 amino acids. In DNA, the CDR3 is TGCAGTGCTAGGGTCGCAGGGGGAAACACCGGGGAGCTGTTTTTT. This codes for CSARVAGGNTGELFF.

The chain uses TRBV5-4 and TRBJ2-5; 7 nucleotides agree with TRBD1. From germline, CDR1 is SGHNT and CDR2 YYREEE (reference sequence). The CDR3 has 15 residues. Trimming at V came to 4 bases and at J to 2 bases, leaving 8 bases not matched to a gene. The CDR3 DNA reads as TGTGCCAGCAGCCTCAGACAGGGCCTACAAGAGACCCAGTACTTC. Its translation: CASSLRQGLQETQYF.

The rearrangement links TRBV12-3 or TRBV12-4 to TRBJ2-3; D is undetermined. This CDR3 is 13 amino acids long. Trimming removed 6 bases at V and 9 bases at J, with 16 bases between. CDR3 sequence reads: CASSPLAVGTQYF. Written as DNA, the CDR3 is TGTGCCAGCAGCCCCTTAGCCGTAGGGACGCAGTATTTT.

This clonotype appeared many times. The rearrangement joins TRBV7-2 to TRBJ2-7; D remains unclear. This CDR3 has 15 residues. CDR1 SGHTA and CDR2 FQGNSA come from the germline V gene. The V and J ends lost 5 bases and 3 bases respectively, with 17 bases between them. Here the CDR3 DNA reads TGTGCCAGCAGCCGACCCGACCGACCGTACTACGAGCAGTACTTC. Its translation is CASSRPDRPYYEQYF.

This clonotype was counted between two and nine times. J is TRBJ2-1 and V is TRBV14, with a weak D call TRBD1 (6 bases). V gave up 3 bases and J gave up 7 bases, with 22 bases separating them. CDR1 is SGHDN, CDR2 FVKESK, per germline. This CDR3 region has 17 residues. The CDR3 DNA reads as TGTGCCAGCAGCCATGAGAGAGGACAGATATCCCGAAATGAGCAGTTCTTC. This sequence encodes CASSHERGQISRNEQFF.

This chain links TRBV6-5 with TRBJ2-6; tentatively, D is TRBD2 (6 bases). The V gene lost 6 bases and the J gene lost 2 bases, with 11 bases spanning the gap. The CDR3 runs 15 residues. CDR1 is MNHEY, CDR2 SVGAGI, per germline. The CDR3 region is CASSPTGAGANVLTF. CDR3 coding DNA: TGTGCCAGCAGCCCTACGGGGGCTGGGGCCAACGTCCTGACTTTC.

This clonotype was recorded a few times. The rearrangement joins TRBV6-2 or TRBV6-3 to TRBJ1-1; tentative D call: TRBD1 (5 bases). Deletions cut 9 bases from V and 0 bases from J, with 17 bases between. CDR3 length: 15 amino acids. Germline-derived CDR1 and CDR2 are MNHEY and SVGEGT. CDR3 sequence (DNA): TGTGCCAGTCACCTTCAGGGAGTTGTGAACACTGAAGCTTTCTTT. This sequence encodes CASHLQGVVNTEAFF.

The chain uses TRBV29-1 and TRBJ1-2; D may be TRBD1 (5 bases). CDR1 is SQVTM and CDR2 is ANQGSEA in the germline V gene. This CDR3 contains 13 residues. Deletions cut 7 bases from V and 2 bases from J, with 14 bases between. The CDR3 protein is CSATKTENYGYTF. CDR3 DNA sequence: TGCAGCGCAACCAAGACAGAGAACTATGGCTACACCTTC.

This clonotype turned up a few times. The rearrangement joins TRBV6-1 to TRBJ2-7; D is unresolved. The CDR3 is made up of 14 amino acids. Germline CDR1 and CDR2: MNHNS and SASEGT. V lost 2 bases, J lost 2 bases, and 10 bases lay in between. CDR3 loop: CASSEMASPYEQYF. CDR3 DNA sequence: TGTGCCAGCAGTGAAATGGCCAGCCCCTACGAGCAGTACTTC.

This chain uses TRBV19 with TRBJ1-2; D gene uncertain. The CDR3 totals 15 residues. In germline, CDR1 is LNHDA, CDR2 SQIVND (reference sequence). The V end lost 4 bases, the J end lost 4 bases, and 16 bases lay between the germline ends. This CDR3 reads CASSTDTGKVYGYTF. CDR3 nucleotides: TGTGCCAGTAGTACAGACACCGGCAAGGTCTATGGCTACACCTTC.

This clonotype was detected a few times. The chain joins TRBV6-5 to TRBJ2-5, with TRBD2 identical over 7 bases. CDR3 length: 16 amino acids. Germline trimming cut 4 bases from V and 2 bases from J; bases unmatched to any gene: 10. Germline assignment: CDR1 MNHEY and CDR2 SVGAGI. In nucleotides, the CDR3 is TGTGCCAGCAGTTGGCGACTAGCCAGCTCTCAAGAGACCCAGTACTTC. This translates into CASSWRLASSQETQYF.